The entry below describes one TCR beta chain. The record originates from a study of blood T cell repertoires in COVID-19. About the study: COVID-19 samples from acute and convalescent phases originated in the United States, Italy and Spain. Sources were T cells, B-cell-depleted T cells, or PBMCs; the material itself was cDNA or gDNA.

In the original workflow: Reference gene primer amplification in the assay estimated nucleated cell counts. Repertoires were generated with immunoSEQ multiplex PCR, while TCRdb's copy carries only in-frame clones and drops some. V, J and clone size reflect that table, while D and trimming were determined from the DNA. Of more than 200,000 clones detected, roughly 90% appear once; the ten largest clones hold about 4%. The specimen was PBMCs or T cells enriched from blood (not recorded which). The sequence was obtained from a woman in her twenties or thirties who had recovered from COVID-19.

The CDR3 region has the DNA TGTGCCTGGAGTACAAGGACAGGCCACTATGGCTACACCTTC. It is translated as CAWSTRTGHYGYTF. The chain couples TRBV30 to TRBJ1-2; 7 bases agree with TRBD1. CDR1 is GTSNPN and CDR2 is SVGIG in the germline V gene (reference sequence). CDR3 length equals 14 residues. J gave up 3 bases and V 2 bases, and 6 bases lay outside the gene matches.